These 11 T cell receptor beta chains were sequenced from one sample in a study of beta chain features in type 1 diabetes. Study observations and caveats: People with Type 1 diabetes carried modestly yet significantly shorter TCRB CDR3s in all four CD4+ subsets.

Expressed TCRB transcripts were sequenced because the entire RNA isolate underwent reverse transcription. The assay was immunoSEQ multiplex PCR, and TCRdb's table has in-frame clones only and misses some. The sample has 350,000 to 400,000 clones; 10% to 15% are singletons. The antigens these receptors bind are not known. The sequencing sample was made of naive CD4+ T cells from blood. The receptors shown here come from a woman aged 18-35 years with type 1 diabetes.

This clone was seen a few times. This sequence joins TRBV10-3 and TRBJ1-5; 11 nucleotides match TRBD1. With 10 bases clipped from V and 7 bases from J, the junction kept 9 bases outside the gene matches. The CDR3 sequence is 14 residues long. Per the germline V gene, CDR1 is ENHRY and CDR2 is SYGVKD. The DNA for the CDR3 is TGTGCCAGCCCGGGACAGGGGGTCTGCCAGCCCCAGCATTTT. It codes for CASPGQGVCQPQHF.

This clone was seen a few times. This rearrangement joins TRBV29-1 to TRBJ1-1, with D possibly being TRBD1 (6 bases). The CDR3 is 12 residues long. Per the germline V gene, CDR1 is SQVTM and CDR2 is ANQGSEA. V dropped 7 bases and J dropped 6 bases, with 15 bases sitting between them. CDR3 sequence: CSAEGTRAEAFF. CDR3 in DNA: TGCAGCGCCGAGGGGACAAGGGCTGAAGCTTTCTTT.

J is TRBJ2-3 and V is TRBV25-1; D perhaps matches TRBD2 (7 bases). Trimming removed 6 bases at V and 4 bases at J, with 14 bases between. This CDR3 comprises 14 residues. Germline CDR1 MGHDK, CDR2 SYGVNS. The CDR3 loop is CASSRGAGSDTQYF. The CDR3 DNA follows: TGTGCCAGCAGCCGGGGGGCCGGATCAGATACGCAGTATTTT.

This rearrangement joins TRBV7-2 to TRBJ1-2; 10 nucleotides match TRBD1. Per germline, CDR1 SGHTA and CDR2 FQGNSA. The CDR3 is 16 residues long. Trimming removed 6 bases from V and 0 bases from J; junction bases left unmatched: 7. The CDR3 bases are TGTGCCAGCAGGAGGACAGGGGGGGAGGCTAACTATGGCTACACCTTC. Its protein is CASRRTGGEANYGYTF.

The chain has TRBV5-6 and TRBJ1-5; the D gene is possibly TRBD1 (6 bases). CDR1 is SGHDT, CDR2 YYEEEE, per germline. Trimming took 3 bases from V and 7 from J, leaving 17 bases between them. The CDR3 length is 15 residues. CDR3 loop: CASSSWGHGVQPQHF. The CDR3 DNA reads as TGTGCCAGCAGCTCCTGGGGACATGGGGTCCAGCCCCAGCATTTT.

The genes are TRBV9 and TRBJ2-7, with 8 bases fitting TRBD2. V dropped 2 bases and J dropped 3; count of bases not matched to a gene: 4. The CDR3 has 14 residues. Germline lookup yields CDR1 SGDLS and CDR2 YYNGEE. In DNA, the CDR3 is TGTGCCAGCAGCGTGAGTAGCGGGAACTACGAGCAGTACTTC. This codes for CASSVSSGNYEQYF.

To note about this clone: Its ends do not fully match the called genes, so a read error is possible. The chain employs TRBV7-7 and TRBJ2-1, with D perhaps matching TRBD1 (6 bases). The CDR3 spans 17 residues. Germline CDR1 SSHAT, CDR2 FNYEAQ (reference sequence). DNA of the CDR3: TGTGCTAGCAGCTTAGCACCGGGACACAACTCCTACAATGAGCAGTTCTTC. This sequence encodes CASSLAPGHNSYNEQFF.

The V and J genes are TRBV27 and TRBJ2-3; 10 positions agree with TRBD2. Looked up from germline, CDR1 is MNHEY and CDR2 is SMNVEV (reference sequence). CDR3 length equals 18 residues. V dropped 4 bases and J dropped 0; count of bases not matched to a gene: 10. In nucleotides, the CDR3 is TGTGCCAGCAGTTCCCTAGCGGGAGATTCGTATAGCACAGATACGCAGTATTTT. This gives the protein CASSSLAGDSYSTDTQYF.

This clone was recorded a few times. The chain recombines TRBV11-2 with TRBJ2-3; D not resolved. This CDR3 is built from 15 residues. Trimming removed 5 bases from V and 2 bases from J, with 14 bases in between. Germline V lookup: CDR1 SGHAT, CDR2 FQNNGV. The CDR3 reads CASSPRVLVTDTQYF. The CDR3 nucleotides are TGTGCCAGCAGCCCCCGGGTGCTAGTCACAGATACGCAGTATTTT.

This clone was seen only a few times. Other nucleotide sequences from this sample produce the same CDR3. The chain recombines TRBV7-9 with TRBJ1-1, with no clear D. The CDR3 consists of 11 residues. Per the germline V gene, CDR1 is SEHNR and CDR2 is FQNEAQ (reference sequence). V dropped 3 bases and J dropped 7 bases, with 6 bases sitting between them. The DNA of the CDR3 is TGTGCCAGCAGCTTGGGAGGTGAAGCTTTCTTT. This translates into CASSLGGEAFF.

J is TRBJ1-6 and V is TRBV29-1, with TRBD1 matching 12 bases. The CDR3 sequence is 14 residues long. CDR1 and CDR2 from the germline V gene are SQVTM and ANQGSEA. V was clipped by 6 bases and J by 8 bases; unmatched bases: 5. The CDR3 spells CSVKGQGADSPLHF. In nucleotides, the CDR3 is TGCAGCGTGAAGGGACAGGGGGCTGATTCACCCCTCCACTTT.